This T cell receptor (beta chain) originates from a study of shared clonotypes between healthy human individuals (dated by TCRdb to 2018 to 2021). Regarding the complete study: The cohort comprised a couple of women and a few men aged 18 to 49 years. The study deeply sequenced blood TCR repertoires of about five healthy adults to estimate repertoire size and the extent of clonotype sharing between individuals. To increase sequencing depth and limit assay-specific biases, different laboratories used diverse techniques to prepare libraries and sequence TCR repertoires. Between about 0.85 and 9.5 billion PBMCs per donor were obtained by leukapheresis. Paper-wide results and their limitations: The small number of donors limited the genetic and exposure-history diversity represented. Only blood was sampled, and tissue TCR repertoires likely differ from those in blood. Pairwise subsampling indicated that sequencing depth was expected to affect the degree of clonotype sharing among donors.

TCR CDR3 regions were amplified from genomic DNA by multiplex PCR using the deep immunoSEQ assay. For each cell subset, the extracted genomic DNA was distributed evenly across all wells of several immunoSEQ 96-well plates, and each plate served as one replicate. For unsorted PBMC, each replicate PCR was loaded with approximately 300 ng genomic DNA, equivalent to around 30,000 T cell genomes. Unsorted PBMC genomic DNA was sequenced across ten immunoSEQ deep assay plates. Purified libraries were measured with a Qubit 3.0 fluorometer, size-checked on a Bioanalyzer 2100, and measured again with the KAPA Library Quantification kit. Every immunoSEQ 96-well plate was sequenced on a separate single-read 150-cycle Illumina NextSeq 550 flow cell. The source study handled its data this way. Because the immunoSEQ output held only junctional sequences and lacked quality scores, the filtering could not match the filtering applied to full-length reads. Sequences were annotated with PyIR, a Python wrapper for IgBLAST v1.9, using IMGT germline references to assign V/J genes and CDR3. Reads with weak V/J assignments (E-value above 1e-6), missing CDR3, stop codons, out-of-frame junctions, or ambiguous translated residues were removed. V3J clonotypes were defined by identical inferred V gene, J gene, and CDR3 amino acid sequence. The percentage overlap between two repertoires was calculated by dividing the number of shared unique clonotypes by the size of the smaller repertoire. RTK rarefaction, the Chao1 estimator, and Recon v2.1 estimates of unobserved clonotypes were used to assess repertoire richness. The table comes from immuneACCESS by way of TCRdb, which keeps in-frame sequences with V and J called. Part of the clones is missing from these tables; in studies checked, under half for an unresolved V gene and the rest for unknown reasons. The V and J calls and the clone size are those of that table, but D and trimming were determined from the DNA. Across this sample there are under 600,000 clones, with roughly 79% seen only once. The ten most abundant clones make up under 15% of the sample.

Healthy HIV-negative adults with no recently reported acute infections or vaccinations were included as donors. All donors were Caucasian adults living in Nashville, Tennessee, USA. In the unsorted samples, 90 million to 100 million PBMCs were counted, and genomic DNA was extracted using the QIAamp DNA Blood Mini kit. After blood collection by leukapheresis, PBMCs were isolated using Ficoll-Histopaque density gradient centrifugation and then cryopreserved in the vapor phase of liquid nitrogen. In regard to this clone: This clone's antigen is unknown. No per-base quality is available; no much larger clone lies one base away.

V lost 0 bases and J lost 2 bases; the stretch between them is 11 bases long. Its CDR3 holds 16 amino acids, cysteine through phenylalanine. Of all the DNA, just the CDR3 is kept, 48 bases in frame from base 1. Looking up the germline V gene yields CDR1 SGHRS and CDR2 YFSETQ. The chain is made from TRBV5-1 and TRBJ2-2; TRBD1 is a weak D gene call, 5 bases matching. What was sequenced was PBMCs. This clonotype was obtained from a woman aged 40 to 50 in good health. Some clones in this sample may be carry-over from other donors' samples. The nucleotides read TGCGCCAGCAGCTTGGACGGCAGGGTAAACACCGGGGAGCTGTTTTTT. This sequence encodes CASSLDGRVNTGELFF. Outside the CDR3, residues come from the reference TRBV5-1 and TRBJ2-2 proteins, so the full variable domain is: KAGVTQTPRYLIKTRGQQVTLSCSPISGHRSVSWYQQTPGQGLQFLFEYFSETQRNKGNFPGRFSGRQFSNSRSEMNVSTLELGDSALYLCASSLDGRVNTGELFFGEGSRLTVL.